This TCR beta chain was sequenced in a study of T cells after yellow fever vaccination. Whole-study context: In the case of low-cell-number fractions, SMART-Seq v4 Ultra Low Input was used for preparation.

TCRdb re-called the 5' RACE reads through MiXCR, storing one row per CDR3 protein. The sample includes about 170,000 distinct CDR3 sequences, approximately 6.2% of them seen just once. V lost 6 bases to trimming and J lost 4 bases; unmatched junction nucleotides: 4. This CDR3 is 15 amino acids long. In germline, CDR1 is MNHEY, CDR2 SMNVEV (reference sequence). Sequencing was performed on CD4+ T cells sorted from PBMCs, taken on the day of the first yellow fever vaccination. This sequence was found in a man aged 18-30 years who received the YFV17D yellow fever vaccine. V and J are TRBV27 and TRBJ2-5; 14 nucleotides line up with TRBD2. The CDR3: CASRRLAGGPETQYF. DNA for the CDR3: TGTGCCAGCAGGCGACTAGCGGGGGGGCCAGAGACCCAGTACTTC.